One and the same sample provided the 19 T cell receptor beta chains below, sequenced in a study of human T cells and chemical hapten exposure. One entry per CDR3 protein results from TCRdb running MiXCR on the RACE reads. The table lists a few hundred thousand distinct CDR3 sequences, roughly 6.3% of them singletons. Time point given: patch test 2, 6 weeks after DPC sensitization. Treatment here: therapeutic diphenylcyclopropenone sensitization with weekly scalp DPC. The sequences come from whole blood, collected in connection with sensitization to the hapten diphenylcyclopropenone (DPC). These receptors originate from a woman between 18 and 29 years old with alopecia areata. Some clones in this sample may be carry-over from other donors' samples.

This clonotype was detected ten times or more. The chain carries TRBV4-1 and TRBJ1-2, with D tentatively TRBD1 (5 bases). Between the trimmed V and J ends, which lost 0 bases and 0 bases, there was a span of 11 bases. This CDR3 comprises 16 residues. Germline V gives CDR1 MGHRA, CDR2 YSYEKL. The CDR3 loop reads CASSQDQEGTNYGYTF. The CDR3 bases are TGCGCCAGCAGCCAAGATCAGGAGGGGACTAACTATGGCTACACCTTC.

The sample holds a few counts of this clonotype. CDR3 in DNA: TGTGCCAGCAGCGTAGACCTTAGCGGGGGAACCGGGGAGCTGTTTTTT. Protein: CASSVDLSGGTGELFF. The V gene is TRBV9, the J gene TRBJ2-2; 9 bases are a match to TRBD2. There are 16 residues in the CDR3. V was clipped by 0 bases and J by 5 bases; unmatched bases: 5. The germline V gene encodes CDR1 SGDLS and CDR2 YYNGEE.

The V gene is TRBV28, the J gene TRBJ2-5, with 8 positions matching TRBD2. Germline CDR1 MDHEN, CDR2 SYDVKM. V shed 6 bases, J shed 7 bases, and the junction held 10 bases outside the gene matches. The CDR3 length is 14 residues. The CDR3: CASRRGSGEGTQYF. The CDR3 nucleotides are TGTGCCAGCAGACGAGGTAGCGGGGAAGGGACCCAGTACTTC.

This clonotype was recorded a few times. The gene calls are TRBV28 and TRBJ2-2, with 8 bases aligning to TRBD2. There are 19 residues in the CDR3. Germline V gene lookup returns CDR1 MDHEN and CDR2 SYDVKM. Trimming took 1 base from V and 3 from J; bases not matched to a gene: 13. The CDR3 loop is CASSLSPSSQRGYTGELFF. CDR3 in DNA: TGTGCCAGCAGTTTATCTCCCTCCTCCCAGCGGGGGTACACCGGGGAGCTGTTTTTT.

This clonotype was seen only a few times. This chain uses TRBV6-2 or TRBV6-3 with TRBJ1-1, with 9 bases fitting TRBD1. Germline V gene lookup returns CDR1 MNHEY and CDR2 SVGEGT. There are 18 residues in the CDR3. V trimming: 6 bases; J trimming: 1 base; junction bases outside the gene matches: 15. The CDR3 bases are TGTGCCAGCAGACTTCTCCTTCCGGGGACAGGGCGGAACACTGAAGCTTTCTTT. The encoded protein is CASRLLLPGTGRNTEAFF.

This clonotype was seen more than once but under ten times. The chain uses TRBV3-1 and TRBJ2-5; no reliable D call. V lost 2 bases, J lost 3 bases, and 7 bases lay in between. Germline V gene lookup returns CDR1 LGHDT and CDR2 YNNKEL (reference sequence). The CDR3 is made up of 13 amino acids. In nucleotides, the CDR3 is TGTGCCAGCAGCCAATTTGGCGAAGAGACCCAGTACTTC. Its translation: CASSQFGEETQYF.

The chain joins TRBV10-3 to TRBJ1-1; D is unresolved. Trimming stripped 7 bases from V and 1 base from J, with 10 bases between. The V gene's germline CDR1 is ENHRY and CDR2 SYGVKD. The length of the CDR3 is 13 residues. Written as DNA, the CDR3 is TGTGCCATCACCGAGCAATCGAACACTGAAGCTTTCTTT. Translation gives CAITEQSNTEAFF.

Only a few counts were recorded for this clonotype. CDR3 DNA sequence: TGTGCCAGCAGGATACAGGGGAGAGCAGATACGCAGTATTTT. Its protein product is CASRIQGRADTQYF. V gene TRBV6-5 combines with J gene TRBJ2-3; TRBD1 matches 7 bases. In germline, CDR1 is MNHEY, CDR2 SVGAGI. This CDR3 comprises 14 residues. Germline trimming cut 6 bases from V and 4 bases from J; bases unmatched to any gene: 7.

Many counts were recorded for this clonotype. The J gene is TRBJ1-6, the V gene TRBV20-1; 8 nucleotides align to TRBD1. This CDR3 contains 14 residues. Germline trimming cut 3 bases from V and 10 bases from J; bases unmatched to any gene: 8. The germline V gene has CDR1 DFQATT and CDR2 SNEGSKA (reference sequence). The CDR3 DNA is TGCAGTGCTAGCATGGACAGGGTGGGATCACCCCTCCACTTT. Its translation is CSASMDRVGSPLHF.

This clonotype was observed a handful of times. The chain is built from TRBV29-1 and TRBJ2-1, with 10 bases aligning to TRBD2. CDR3 size: 13 residues. CDR1 and CDR2 (germline): SQVTM, ANQGSEA. The V gene end was trimmed by 7 bases and the J gene end by 14 bases; junction bases not matched to a gene: 14. CDR3: CSGTGTSEGDEFF. For the CDR3, the DNA is TGCAGCGGGACCGGGACTAGCGAAGGTGATGAGTTCTTC.

This rearrangement joins TRBV5-1 to TRBJ2-7; D gene ambiguous. This CDR3 region has 14 residues. The V and J ends lost 4 bases and 3 bases respectively, with 14 bases between them. Per the germline V gene, CDR1 is SGHRS and CDR2 is YFSETQ. The CDR3 sequence is CASSNGPIFYEQYF. CDR3 coding DNA: TGCGCCAGCAGCAACGGGCCGATCTTCTACGAGCAGTACTTC.

The rearrangement joins TRBV29-1 to TRBJ1-5; 10 nucleotides match TRBD1. Trimming at V came to 7 bases and at J to 3 bases, leaving 12 bases not matched to a gene. The CDR3 is made up of 16 amino acids. Germline lookup yields CDR1 SQVTM and CDR2 ANQGSEA. The DNA for the CDR3 is TGCAGCGGCCGGGACAGGGGCCGGAGGAACAATCAGCCCCAGCATTTT. Amino acid sequence: CSGRDRGRRNNQPQHF.

This clonotype was counted only a few times. The J gene is TRBJ1-5, the V gene TRBV10-3; D remains ambiguous. With 3 bases removed from V and 3 bases from J, the gap between germline ends came to 15 bases. This CDR3 has 16 amino acids. Germline V lookup: CDR1 ENHRY, CDR2 SYGVKD. DNA for the CDR3: TGTGCCATCAGTGACTCGGGCCCCGCCGCCAATCAGCCCCAGCATTTT. Encoded protein: CAISDSGPAANQPQHF.

Only a few counts were recorded for this clonotype. The chain combines TRBV12-5 with TRBJ1-2; D is ambiguous. Germline V lookup: CDR1 LGHNT, CDR2 FRNRAP. V was clipped by 9 bases and J by 2 bases, with 13 bases between them. There are 13 residues in the CDR3. The CDR3 reads CASKSTYNYGYTF. The CDR3 nucleotides are TGTGCTAGCAAGTCGACTTACAACTATGGCTACACCTTC.

The genes are TRBV10-3 and TRBJ1-1; D unresolved. Between the trimmed V and J ends, which lost 9 bases and 3 bases, there was a span of 14 bases. Germline V lookup: CDR1 ENHRY, CDR2 SYGVKD. The length of the CDR3 is 13 residues. The CDR3 here is CAMSQLEDTEAFF. In DNA, the CDR3 is TGTGCCATGTCCCAACTGGAGGACACTGAAGCTTTCTTT.

The V gene is TRBV28, the J gene TRBJ2-1; D is unclear. There are 15 residues in the CDR3. V was trimmed by 2 bases and J by 8 bases, leaving 16 bases between them. CDR1 MDHEN and CDR2 SYDVKM come from the germline V gene. The CDR3 region is CASSLEAVVSDEQFF. The CDR3 bases are TGTGCCAGCAGTTTAGAGGCCGTTGTAAGCGATGAGCAGTTCTTC.

Many counts were recorded for this clonotype. The gene calls are TRBV3-1 and TRBJ2-4; 9 nucleotides align to TRBD2. Germline values: CDR1 LGHDT, CDR2 YNNKEL (reference sequence). With V trimmed by 6 bases and J by 0 bases, 21 bases remained unmatched. The CDR3 extends over 21 amino acids. CDR3 in DNA: TGTGCCAGCAGTCCAGGTGTACGGCGGGGGGGCAGATTGCTAGCCAAAAACATTCAGTACTTC. Translated: CASSPGVRRGGRLLAKNIQYF.

In this sample, this clonotype turned up many times. The V gene is TRBV6-6, the J gene TRBJ1-2, with 9 bases fitting TRBD1. The V gene's germline CDR1 is MNHNY and CDR2 SVGAGI (reference sequence). The CDR3 is 13 amino acids. J gave up 6 bases and V 5 bases, and 4 bases lay outside the gene matches. CDR3 DNA: TGTGCCAGCAGTCCTGGACAGGGGCATGGCTACACCTTC. Its translation is CASSPGQGHGYTF.

The table lists this clonotype with many counts. The J gene is TRBJ1-1, the V gene TRBV5-6; the D gene is possibly TRBD1 (6 bases). Trimming cost V 0 bases and J 1 base, with 7 bases left between them. In germline, CDR1 is SGHDT, CDR2 YYEEEE. CDR3 length: 14 amino acids. The CDR3 nucleotides read TGTGCCAGCAGCTTGGTCAGGGGGAACACTGAAGCTTTCTTT. Translated: CASSLVRGNTEAFF. The full variable domain, in which reference TRBV5-6 and TRBJ1-1 provide the parts outside the CDR3, is DAGVTQSPTHLIKTRGQQVTLRCSPKSGHDTVSWYQQALGQGPQFIFQYYEEEERQRGNFPDRFSGHQFPNYSSELNVNALLLGDSALYLCASSLVRGNTEAFFGQGTRLTVV.